The 22 T cell receptor beta chains below all came from one sample that was sequenced in a study of T cells in Graves' hyperthyroidism and ophthalmopathy. There were TCR beta CDR3 regions amplified from RNA transcripts. First-round RT-PCR with HTBI primers amplified the TCR CDR3 region. MiXCR, applied by TCRdb to the multiplex PCR reads, yields one record per CDR3 protein. The sample consists of roughly 740,000 distinct CDR3 sequences, around 15% of them appearing once. Sequencing input: blood. The receptors stem from a man between 18 and 35 years old with Graves' hyperthyroidism.

The V call is TRBV28, the J call TRBJ2-7; TRBD1 matches 9 bases. V trimming: 1 base; J trimming: 2 bases; junction bases outside the gene matches: 9. Germline loops: CDR1 MDHEN, CDR2 SYDVKM. The CDR3 extends over 17 amino acids. This CDR3 is CASSLFVFGTGTYEQYF. As DNA, the CDR3 is TGTGCCAGCAGTTTATTTGTCTTCGGGACAGGGACCTACGAGCAGTACTTC.

This clonotype was counted a few times. V usage is TRBV29-1 and J usage is TRBJ2-7; TRBD2 agrees at 10 bases. This CDR3 is built from 14 residues. J lost 0 bases, V lost 6 bases, and 5 bases had no gene match. Germline CDR1 reads SQVTM; CDR2 reads ANQGSEA. CDR3 amino acids: CSVLTSGNSYEQYF. The CDR3 nucleotides read TGCAGCGTCCTTACTAGCGGGAACTCCTACGAGCAGTACTTC.

V is TRBV5-1 and J is TRBJ1-4; no clear D. V was shortened by 4 bases and J by 6 bases, with 10 bases between the two germline ends. CDR3 size: 13 residues. Germline V gene sequence: CDR1 SGHRS, CDR2 YFSETQ. Here the CDR3 DNA reads TGCGCCAGCAGCCCCCGTTCGGATGAAAAACTGTTTTTT. Encoded protein: CASSPRSDEKLFF.

There are a few counts of this clonotype. This chain links TRBV7-3 with TRBJ2-3; 7 bases agree with TRBD2. CDR3 length equals 15 residues. Germline lookup yields CDR1 SGHTA and CDR2 FQGTGA. The J segment lost 3 bases and the V segment lost 0 bases, leaving 3 bases of the junction unmatched. The CDR3 spells CASSLTRGGTDTQYF. The CDR3 DNA sequence: TGTGCCAGCAGCTTAACTAGGGGAGGGACAGATACGCAGTATTTT.

The chain links TRBV10-2 to TRBJ1-5; D gene uncertain. The CDR3 length is 14 residues. V lost 0 bases and J 0 bases, leaving 3 bases between the germline ends. Germline V CDR1 and CDR2: WSHSY, SAAADI. DNA for the CDR3: TGCGCCAGCAGTGAGTCACATAGCAATCAGCCCCAGCATTTT. It yields the protein CASSESHSNQPQHF.

This clonotype was seen at least ten times. This chain connects TRBV27 to TRBJ2-7, with TRBD2 as a possible D gene (5 bases). Trimming stripped 2 bases from V and 3 bases from J, with 8 bases between. The CDR3 spans 13 residues. The germline gives CDR1 MNHEY, CDR2 SMNVEV (reference sequence). The CDR3 sequence: CASSLRDDYEQYF. CDR3 DNA: TGTGCCAGCAGTTTACGGGATGACTACGAGCAGTACTTC.

The chain has TRBV9 and TRBJ2-3, with D maybe TRBD2 (7 bases). Germline CDR1 reads SGDLS; CDR2 reads YYNGEE. The CDR3 is 16 amino acids. Deletions cut 4 bases from V and 2 bases from J, with 17 bases between. In nucleotides, the CDR3 is TGTGCCAGCAGCAGGGGGGGGCTAGGATACACAGATACGCAGTATTTT. It yields the protein CASSRGGLGYTDTQYF.

This clonotype has only a few counts. This rearrangement joins TRBV5-6 to TRBJ2-2, with D perhaps TRBD1 (5 bases). The CDR3 is made up of 13 amino acids. Per germline, CDR1 SGHDT and CDR2 YYEEEE. V lost 10 bases and J lost 5, with 15 bases in between. CDR3 in amino acids: CASRQKLTGELFF. CDR3 DNA: TGTGCCTCAAGACAGAAACTTACCGGGGAGCTGTTTTTT.

As to this clonotype: This could be a read error, since a much larger clone is one nucleotide away. This chain links TRBV2 with TRBJ2-3; D is possibly TRBD1 or TRBD2 (5 bases each). V was trimmed by 1 base and J by 5 bases, leaving 10 bases between them. CDR1 is SNHLY, CDR2 FYNNEI, per germline. The CDR3 length is 14 residues. This chain's CDR3 is CASSEGGIVDTQYF. CDR3 coding DNA: TGTGCCAGCAGTGAAGGGGGGATAGTAGATACGCAGTATTTT.

The table lists this clonotype with many counts. The CDR3 spells CASSPRTGANTEAFF. The CDR3 bases are TGTGCCAGCAGTCCAAGGACAGGGGCTAACACTGAAGCTTTCTTT. The chain recombines TRBV2 with TRBJ1-1; 9 positions match TRBD1. Germline V gene sequence: CDR1 SNHLY, CDR2 FYNNEI. J was trimmed by 2 bases and V by 5 bases; bases with no gene match: 6. The CDR3 consists of 15 residues.

This clonotype was counted ten times or more. This chain joins TRBV12-3 or TRBV12-4 and TRBJ1-1, with D possibly TRBD1 on 5 matching bases. The V end lost 10 bases, the J end lost 1 base, and 16 bases lay between the germline ends. CDR3 length equals 14 residues. CDR3: CATQDGDGNTEAFF. Written as DNA, the CDR3 is TGTGCCACTCAGGACGGGGACGGGAACACTGAAGCTTTCTTT.

This clonotype was detected many times. J is TRBJ2-7 and V is TRBV10-3, with 7 nucleotides matching TRBD2. Germline lookup yields CDR1 ENHRY and CDR2 SYGVKD. J was trimmed by 2 bases and V by 0 bases; bases with no gene match: 7. CDR3 length: 16 residues. This CDR3 is CAISESEQGGPYEQYF. The CDR3 DNA reads TGTGCCATCAGTGAGTCGGAGCAGGGAGGGCCCTACGAGCAGTACTTC.

There are many counts of this clonotype. The V and J genes are TRBV3-1 and TRBJ1-1, with 7 bases that match TRBD1. Germline V gene data show CDR1 as LGHDT and CDR2 as YNNKEL (reference sequence). The CDR3 runs to 14 residues. The V gene end was trimmed by 5 bases and the J gene end by 5 bases; junction bases not matched to a gene: 8. Written as DNA, the CDR3 is TGTGCCAGCAGCTTGCCAGGGGGAGGTACTGAAGCTTTCTTT. It encodes CASSLPGGGTEAFF.

This clonotype was picked up many times. V gene TRBV7-9 combines with J gene TRBJ2-1, with 9 bases fitting TRBD2. CDR1 and CDR2 from the germline V gene are SEHNR and FQNEAQ (reference sequence). The V segment lost 8 bases and the J segment 3 bases; nucleotides outside the gene matches: 5. The CDR3 totals 14 residues. The CDR3 loop is CASLMTSGYNEQFF. CDR3 in DNA: TGTGCCAGCCTAATGACTAGCGGCTACAATGAGCAGTTCTTC.

Only a few counts were recorded for this clonotype. CDR3 sequence reads: CATSDLTGVGYTF. In DNA form, the CDR3 reads TGTGCCACCAGTGATTTAACCGGGGTAGGCTACACCTTC. The rearrangement joins TRBV24-1 to TRBJ1-2; D is unresolved. The V and J ends lost 1 base and 8 bases respectively, with 10 bases between them. The CDR3 is made up of 13 amino acids. Germline values: CDR1 KGHDR, CDR2 SFDVKD.

The chain joins TRBV12-3 or TRBV12-4 to TRBJ1-6, with D perhaps matching TRBD1 (6 bases). The CDR3 contains 13 residues. The ends were cut back, 5 bases at V and 6 bases at J, with 8 bases in the middle. As DNA, the CDR3 is TGTGCCAGCAGTAAAGGGGGTAATTCACCCCTCCACTTT. Residues: CASSKGGNSPLHF.

The chain has TRBV12-5 and TRBJ2-2; tentative D call: TRBD2 (5 bases). V shed 8 bases and J shed 3 bases, with 16 bases lying between them. CDR1 is LGHNT and CDR2 is FRNRAP in the germline V gene. This CDR3 spans 15 amino acids. The CDR3 DNA reads TGTGCTAGTCTCCTCGCGGGTATCGACACCGGGGAGCTGTTTTTT. This gives the protein CASLLAGIDTGELFF.

At least ten counts were recorded for this clonotype. The genes are TRBV20-1 and TRBJ2-3; 7 bases are shared with TRBD1. This CDR3 is built from 15 residues. V gave up 7 bases and J gave up 2 bases; unmatched junction bases: 12. The germline CDR1 and CDR2 sequences are DFQATT and SNEGSKA (reference sequence). CDR3 DNA sequence: TGCAGTGACCACCCGACAGGGAGCGACACAGATACGCAGTATTTT. Translation gives CSDHPTGSDTDTQYF.

The chain uses TRBV6-7 and TRBJ2-1, with a tentative D call TRBD2 (5 bases). TRBV6-7 is assigned to the ORF class and has an uncertain function. There are 16 residues in the CDR3. Trimming removed 10 bases at V and 1 base at J, with 20 bases between. CDR3 residues: CATKPRRRVSYNEQFF. The CDR3 nucleotides are TGTGCCACTAAACCGCGGAGGCGGGTATCCTACAATGAGCAGTTCTTC.

The chain couples TRBV7-6 to TRBJ2-6; the D gene is possibly TRBD2 (5 bases). The germline V gene encodes CDR1 SGHVS and CDR2 FNYEAQ. CDR3 length equals 20 residues. V was trimmed by 1 base and J by 0 bases, leaving 19 bases between them. The CDR3 region is CASSLGGVNTPSSGANVLTF. In nucleotides, the CDR3 is TGTGCCAGCAGCTTAGGGGGAGTTAATACCCCCTCCTCTGGGGCCAACGTCCTGACTTTC.

This rearrangement joins TRBV7-8 to TRBJ2-3, with D hard to call. V was clipped by 0 bases and J by 4 bases, with 8 bases between them. Germline CDR1 SGHVS, CDR2 FQNEAQ. The CDR3 has 14 amino acids. The CDR3 nucleotides are TGTGCCAGCAGCTTAGCCGGCTTCGCAGATACGCAGTATTTT. Protein sequence: CASSLAGFADTQYF.

This clonotype was seen repeatedly, ten times or more. CDR3 in amino acids: CSARDVDRGYDEQFF. CDR3 nucleotide sequence: TGCAGTGCTAGAGATGTGGACAGGGGGTACGATGAGCAGTTCTTC. The chain combines TRBV20-1 with TRBJ2-1, with TRBD1 matching over 10 bases. The ends lost 0 bases at V and 8 bases at J; junction bases unmatched: 7. The CDR3 extends over 15 amino acids. CDR1 is DFQATT and CDR2 is SNEGSKA in the germline V gene (reference sequence).